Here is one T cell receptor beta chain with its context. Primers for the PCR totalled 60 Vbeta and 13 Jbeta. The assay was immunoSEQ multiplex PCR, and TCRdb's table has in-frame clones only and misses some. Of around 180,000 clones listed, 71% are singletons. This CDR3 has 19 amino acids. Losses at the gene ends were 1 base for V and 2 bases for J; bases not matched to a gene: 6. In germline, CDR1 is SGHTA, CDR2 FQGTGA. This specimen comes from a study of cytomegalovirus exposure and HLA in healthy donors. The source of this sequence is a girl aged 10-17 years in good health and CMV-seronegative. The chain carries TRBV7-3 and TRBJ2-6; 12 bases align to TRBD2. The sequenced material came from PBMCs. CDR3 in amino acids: CASSLILGLAGTGANVLTF. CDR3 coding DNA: TGTGCCAGCAGCTTAATTCTAGGACTAGCGGGAACTGGGGCCAACGTCCTGACTTTC. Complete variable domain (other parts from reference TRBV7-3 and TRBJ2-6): GAGVSQTPSNKVTEKGKYVELRCDPISGHTALYWYRQSLGQGPEFLIYFQGTGAADDSGLPNDRFFAVRPEGSVSTLKIQRTERGDSAVYLCASSLILGLAGTGANVLTFGAGSRLTVL.